These 29 T cell receptor beta chains originate from one sample sequenced in a study of T cell responses to AZD1222 COVID-19 vaccine. Assay used: immunoSEQ multiplex PCR; TCRdb lists only in-frame clones, some missing. The sample holds over 130,000 clones, 85% to 95% seen once. The sequencing used peripheral blood, collected 28 days after the second AZD1222 dose. These receptors all come from an adult who received the AZD1222 COVID-19 vaccine.

The chain carries TRBV28 and TRBJ1-2; no definite D call. The germline V gene encodes CDR1 MDHEN and CDR2 SYDVKM. With 7 bases removed from V and 2 bases from J, the gap between germline ends came to 11 bases. The CDR3 totals 13 residues. The CDR3 sequence: CASNSDRNYGYTF. The CDR3 nucleotides read TGTGCCAGCAACTCGGATAGAAACTATGGCTACACCTTC.

The V and J genes are TRBV6-5 and TRBJ2-3; D gene uncertain. The CDR3 length is 11 residues. The germline CDR1 and CDR2 sequences are MNHEY and SVGAGI. V lost 7 bases and J 5 bases, leaving 7 bases between the germline ends. In DNA, the CDR3 is TGTGCCAGCACCCCGGGAGATACGCAGTATTTT. It codes for CASTPGDTQYF.

The rearrangement uses TRBV7-9 and TRBJ1-4, with D unclear. In germline, CDR1 is SEHNR, CDR2 FQNEAQ (reference sequence). This CDR3 region has 14 residues. V was trimmed by 5 bases and J by 0 bases, leaving 7 bases between them. The CDR3: CASSIYATNEKLFF. The CDR3 DNA is TGTGCCAGCAGCATCTATGCAACTAATGAAAAACTGTTTTTT.

The table lists this clone with a count of one. The chain links TRBV5-1 to TRBJ2-6, with D uncertain. CDR1 is SGHRS, CDR2 YFSETQ, per germline. This CDR3 contains 18 residues. Trimming cost V 4 bases and J 4 bases, with 21 bases left between them. CDR3 in DNA: TGCGCCAGCAGCCGTCTTGGCCTCTCTTCCCTCGGGGCCAACGTCCTGACTTTC. Its protein product is CASSRLGLSSLGANVLTF. The full variable domain, with the rest looked up from reference TRBV5-1 and TRBJ2-6, is KAGVTQTPRYLIKTRGQQVTLSCSPISGHRSVSWYQQTPGQGLQFLFEYFSETQRNKGNFPGRFSGRQFSNSRSEMNVSTLELGDSALYLCASSRLGLSSLGANVLTFGAGSRLTVL.

The gene calls are TRBV6-2 or TRBV6-3 and TRBJ1-2; tentative D call: TRBD1 (6 bases). The CDR3 loop spans 13 amino acids. Germline values: CDR1 MNHEY, CDR2 SVGEGT. V dropped 4 bases and J dropped 3 bases, with 9 bases sitting between them. In DNA, the CDR3 is TGTGCCAGCAGTTCCGGACAGCACTATGGCTACACCTTC. This codes for CASSSGQHYGYTF.

The chain is built from TRBV27 and TRBJ2-1; a possible D gene is TRBD1 (6 bases). The CDR3 contains 16 residues. From germline, CDR1 is MNHEY and CDR2 SMNVEV (reference sequence). V lost 4 bases and J lost 4, with 17 bases in between. CDR3 protein: CASSSKDQDSYNEQFF. DNA for the CDR3: TGTGCCAGCAGTTCCAAGGACCAGGACAGTTACAATGAGCAGTTCTTC.

This sequence joins TRBV20-1 and TRBJ2-5, with D hard to call. Deletions cut 3 bases from V and 3 bases from J, with 2 bases between. The CDR3 has 10 amino acids. Germline assignment: CDR1 DFQATT and CDR2 SNEGSKA (reference sequence). CDR3 sequence: CSAREETQYF. DNA of the CDR3: TGCAGTGCTAGGGAAGAGACCCAGTACTTC.

The chain joins TRBV4-1 to TRBJ1-3, with TRBD1 as a possible D gene (6 bases). This CDR3 is built from 17 residues. Between the trimmed V and J ends, which lost 2 bases and 1 base, there was a span of 15 bases. CDR1 is MGHRA, CDR2 YSYEKL, per germline. This CDR3 reads CASSQSGHLISGNTIYF. In DNA, the CDR3 is TGCGCCAGCAGCCAATCGGGACACCTGATATCTGGAAACACCATATATTTT.

V gene TRBV5-1 combines with J gene TRBJ2-3; the match to TRBD1 covers 7 bases. CDR1 and CDR2 (germline): SGHRS, YFSETQ. The CDR3 consists of 15 residues. V shed 4 bases and J 0 bases; nucleotides not matched to a gene: 5. CDR3 region: CASSPTGHSTDTQYF. CDR3 nucleotides: TGCGCCAGCAGCCCGACAGGGCACAGCACAGATACGCAGTATTTT.

CDR3 sequence: CAWSAGIHGDQPQHF. In DNA, the CDR3 is TGTGCCTGGAGTGCCGGGATCCATGGGGATCAGCCCCAGCATTTT. The rearrangement uses TRBV30 and TRBJ1-5; D is unclear. This CDR3 comprises 15 residues. The germline V gene encodes CDR1 GTSNPN and CDR2 SVGIG (reference sequence). The V gene lost 1 base and the J gene lost 5 bases, with 15 bases spanning the gap.

Only one count was recorded for this clone. This chain connects TRBV7-9 to TRBJ2-2; no reliable D call. The V end lost 5 bases, the J end lost 5 bases, and 24 bases lay between the germline ends. The germline V gene encodes CDR1 SEHNR and CDR2 FQNEAQ (reference sequence). This CDR3 contains 18 residues. CDR3: CASSQRGRASRGTGELFF. CDR3 DNA sequence: TGTGCCAGCAGCCAGCGCGGCCGGGCTAGTCGCGGTACCGGGGAGCTGTTTTTT. The full variable domain, rest sourced from reference TRBV7-9 and TRBJ2-2, is DTGVSQNPRHKITKRGQNVTFRCDPISEHNRLYWYRQTLGQGPEFLTYFQNEAQLEKSRLLSDRFSAERPKGSFSTLEIQRTEQGDSAMYLCASSQRGRASRGTGELFFGEGSRLTVL.

The chain has TRBV4-3 and TRBJ2-2; D is ambiguous. CDR3 size: 15 residues. The germline gives CDR1 LGHNA, CDR2 YSLEER. V gave up 1 base and J gave up 7 bases, with 13 bases separating them. The CDR3 DNA reads TGCGCCAGCAGCCAAGGGCCGAATAGTGTCGGGGAGCTGTTTTTT. This encodes CASSQGPNSVGELFF.

The rearrangement links TRBV2 to TRBJ2-3, with TRBD1 as a possible D gene (5 bases). The CDR3 is made up of 15 amino acids. Germline CDR1 SNHLY, CDR2 FYNNEI. V lost 6 bases and J 2 bases, leaving 15 bases between the germline ends. The CDR3 sequence is CASRRTRVTTDTQYF. CDR3 nucleotide sequence: TGTGCCAGCAGGAGGACAAGGGTAACCACAGATACGCAGTATTTT. Supplemented by reference TRBV2 and TRBJ2-3, the full variable domain reads EPEVTQTPSHQVTQMGQEVILRCVPISNHLYFYWYRQILGQKVEFLVSFYNNEISEKSEIFDDQFSVERPDGSNFTLKIRSTKLEDSAMYFCASRRTRVTTDTQYFGPGTRLTVL.

This chain connects TRBV5-1 to TRBJ2-7; possibly TRBD2 for D (6 bases). The CDR3 spans 11 residues. V lost 7 bases and J 6 bases, leaving 11 bases between the germline ends. CDR1 and CDR2 (germline): SGHRS, YFSETQ. DNA for the CDR3: TGCGCCAGCGCTAGCGCCCTCGAGCAGTACTTC. It is translated as CASASALEQYF.

The rearrangement joins TRBV6-1 to TRBJ2-7; maybe TRBD1 (5 bases). Deletions cut 2 bases from V and 0 bases from J, with 8 bases between. This CDR3 contains 14 residues. Germline assignment: CDR1 MNHNS and CDR2 SASEGT. CDR3 region: CASSEYRSSYEQYF. DNA for the CDR3: TGTGCCAGCAGTGAATACAGGAGCTCCTACGAGCAGTACTTC.

The chain uses TRBV28 and TRBJ2-6; a possible D gene is TRBD1 (6 bases). This CDR3 is built from 15 residues. The germline V gene encodes CDR1 MDHEN and CDR2 SYDVKM. V lost 5 bases, J lost 0 bases, and 8 bases lay in between. The DNA of the CDR3 is TGTGCCAGCAGTACGACAGGCTCTGGGGCCAACGTCCTGACTTTC. Translated: CASSTTGSGANVLTF. The full variable domain, with the rest looked up from reference TRBV28 and TRBJ2-6, is DVKVTQSSRYLVKRTGEKVFLECVQDMDHENMFWYRQDPGLGLRLIYFSYDVKMKEKGDIPEGYSVSREKKERFSLILESASTNQTSMYLCASSTTGSGANVLTFGAGSRLTVL.

The chain carries TRBV24-1 and TRBJ2-1, with 13 nucleotides matching TRBD2. The junction had 8 bases not matched to a gene; V was cut back by 4 bases and J by 9 bases. The CDR3 consists of 16 residues. Per germline, CDR1 KGHDR and CDR2 SFDVKD. The CDR3 DNA is TGTGCCACCAGTGAAAGAACTAGCGGGAGGGCCTTTGAGCAGTTCTTC. This gives the protein CATSERTSGRAFEQFF.

J is TRBJ1-3 and V is TRBV18; D possibly corresponds to TRBD1 (5 bases). The CDR3 contains 15 residues. V was clipped by 2 bases and J by 6 bases, with 14 bases between them. Germline CDR1 and CDR2: KGHSH and LQKENI. CDR3 sequence (DNA): TGTGCCAGCTCACCAAAGGGACCTCCAACAAACACCATATATTTT. Translated: CASSPKGPPTNTIYF. The whole variable domain, filled in from reference TRBV18 and TRBJ1-3, reads NAGVMQNPRHLVRRRGQEARLRCSPMKGHSHVYWYRQLPEEGLKFMVYLQKENIIDESGMPKERFSAEFPKEGPSILRIQQVVRGDSAAYFCASSPKGPPTNTIYFGEGSWLTVV.

The chain combines TRBV7-8 with TRBJ2-5, with TRBD1 as a possible D gene (5 bases). Germline V gene data show CDR1 as SGHVS and CDR2 as FQNEAQ. V lost 1 base and J 5 bases, leaving 11 bases between the germline ends. CDR3 length: 14 amino acids. CDR3 loop: CASSLEWAGETQYF. CDR3 sequence (DNA): TGTGCCAGCAGCTTAGAATGGGCAGGGGAGACCCAGTACTTC.

V gene TRBV6-1 combines with J gene TRBJ2-3; 7 positions match TRBD2. The CDR3 contains 16 residues. Germline CDR1 is MNHNS and CDR2 is SASEGT. V gave up 2 bases and J gave up 7 bases; unmatched junction bases: 12. DNA for the CDR3: TGTGCCAGCAGTGAACGGGCGGGAGAGAGAGGCTATACGCAGTATTTT. Translation gives CASSERAGERGYTQYF.

The table lists this clone with a count of one. V gene TRBV11-2 combines with J gene TRBJ2-7, with 8 bases identical to TRBD2. This CDR3 has 15 residues. The germline V gene encodes CDR1 SGHAT and CDR2 FQNNGV. V lost 5 bases and J lost 2; bases outside the gene matches: 8. CDR3 coding DNA: TGTGCCAGCAGCGTCCGGGGGGGGGCGACCTACGAGCAGTACTTC. Protein product: CASSVRGGATYEQYF.

The chain carries TRBV24-1 and TRBJ1-2, with D possibly TRBD1 on 5 matching bases. The V gene lost 3 bases and the J gene lost 5 bases, with 15 bases spanning the gap. CDR1 and CDR2 from the germline V gene are KGHDR and SFDVKD. The CDR3 spans 15 residues. The CDR3 DNA reads as TGTGCCACCAGTGATGCATCCGGGACGGGGTATGGCTACACCTTC. Amino acids: CATSDASGTGYGYTF.

V gene TRBV5-1 combines with J gene TRBJ1-3, with TRBD1 matching 7 bases. The CDR3 runs to 14 residues. Germline CDR1 SGHRS, CDR2 YFSETQ. The trim removed 5 bases at V and 0 bases at J, leaving 2 bases unmatched. The CDR3 loop is CASSSGGSGNTIYF. In DNA form, the CDR3 reads TGCGCCAGCAGTTCAGGGGGCTCTGGAAACACCATATATTTT.

The chain is built from TRBV6-5 and TRBJ1-6, with 7 bases identical to TRBD1. The CDR3 extends over 14 amino acids. CDR1 and CDR2 from the germline V gene are MNHEY and SVGAGI. With V trimmed by 8 bases and J by 9 bases, 10 bases remained unmatched. The CDR3 reads CASRSGTDFSPLHF. In DNA, the CDR3 is TGTGCCAGCCGATCCGGGACAGATTTTTCACCCCTCCACTTT.

The chain recombines TRBV11-3 with TRBJ2-1, with 8 nucleotides matching TRBD2. Unmatched junction bases numbered 16, after V lost 8 bases and J lost 10 bases. CDR1 and CDR2 from the germline V gene are SGHNT and YENEEA. The CDR3 is 15 amino acids. CDR3 coding DNA: TGTGCCAGCTCCCTTGGGGGAGCGGGAGAGTGGGAGCAGTTCTTC. Encoded protein: CASSLGGAGEWEQFF.

The chain combines TRBV28 with TRBJ1-2; perhaps TRBD1 as D (6 bases). In germline, CDR1 is MDHEN, CDR2 SYDVKM. The CDR3 totals 12 residues. V lost 11 bases and J lost 6, with 16 bases in between. The CDR3 DNA follows: TGTGCCGGGGGGCAGGGAAGCGATGGCTACACCTTC. Protein product: CAGGQGSDGYTF.

V gene TRBV6-2 or TRBV6-3 combines with J gene TRBJ2-5; the D is unclear. Trimming left V 0 bases short and J 4 bases short, with 9 bases between. Germline V gene sequence: CDR1 MNHEY, CDR2 SVGEGT. CDR3 size: 14 residues. The CDR3 region has the DNA TGTGCCAGCAGTTACTCGATTCTGTTAGAGACCCAGTACTTC. Translation gives CASSYSILLETQYF.

The genes are TRBV7-2 and TRBJ2-5, with a weak D call TRBD2 (6 bases). The CDR3 is 15 amino acids. In germline, CDR1 is SGHTA, CDR2 FQGNSA. Trimming removed 4 bases at V and 4 bases at J, with 16 bases between. In DNA form, the CDR3 reads TGTGCCAGCAGCTCCCCGGGGAGGTGGGGAGAGACCCAGTACTTC. Translated: CASSSPGRWGETQYF.

The chain carries TRBV21-1 and TRBJ2-2. TRBV21-1 is recorded as a pseudogene. CDR3 length: 12 residues. The CDR3 loop reads CASSKHTGELFF. In DNA form, the CDR3 reads TGTGCCAGCAGCAAACACACCGGGGAGCTGTTTTTT.